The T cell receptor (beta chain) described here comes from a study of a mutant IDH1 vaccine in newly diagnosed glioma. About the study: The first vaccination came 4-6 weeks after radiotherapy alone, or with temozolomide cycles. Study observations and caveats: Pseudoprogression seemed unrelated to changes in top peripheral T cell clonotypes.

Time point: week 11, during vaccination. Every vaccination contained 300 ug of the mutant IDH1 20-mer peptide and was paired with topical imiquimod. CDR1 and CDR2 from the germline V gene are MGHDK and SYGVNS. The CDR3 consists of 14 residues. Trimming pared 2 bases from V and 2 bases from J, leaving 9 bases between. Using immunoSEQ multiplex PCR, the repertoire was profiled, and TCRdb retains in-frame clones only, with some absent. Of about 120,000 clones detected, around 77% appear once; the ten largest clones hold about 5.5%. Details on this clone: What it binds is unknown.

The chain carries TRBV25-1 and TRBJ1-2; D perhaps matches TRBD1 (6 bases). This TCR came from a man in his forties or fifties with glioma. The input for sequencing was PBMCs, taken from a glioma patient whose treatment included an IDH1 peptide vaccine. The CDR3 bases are TGTGCCAGCAGTGAACCAGACAGGAACTATGGCTACACCTTC. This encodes CASSEPDRNYGYTF.